The entry below describes one TCR beta chain. Its antigen is as yet unknown. V was clipped by 5 bases and J by 4 bases, with 8 bases between them. The CDR3 is 12 amino acids. The V gene's germline CDR1 is MGHDK and CDR2 SYGVNS. The data were taken from a study of T cell responses to AZD1222 COVID-19 vaccine. Background on the study: The analysis combined second doses at about 4 or about 12 weeks. Study findings and constraints: Per reports, nearly half of all spike-specific TCRs target regions that are unmutated in variants. Baseline seropositives among AZD1222 recipients totaled only 5 to 7.

TCRdb keeps only in-frame clones here, not all; method: immunoSEQ multiplex PCR. The sample records 90,000 to 100,000 clones, nearly 90% being singletons. The V and J genes are TRBV25-1 and TRBJ2-5; TRBD2 is a possible D gene (6 bases). The starting material was peripheral blood, obtained on day 0 of AZD1222 vaccination. The source is an adult in good health. CDR3 region: CASSSGRETQYF. The CDR3 DNA reads TGTGCCAGCAGTTCCGGGAGAGAGACCCAGTACTTC.